These T cell receptor beta chains were read from a single sample in a study of PD-1 blockade in classical Hodgkin lymphoma. Here immunoSEQ multiplex PCR was the method, and the copy in TCRdb shows in-frame clones only, minus some. The table lists 15,000 to 20,000 clones, over 75% of them singletons, with 6.9% in the top ten. The specimen sequenced was peripheral blood mononuclear cells (PBMCs). Receptors originate from a human donor with classical Hodgkin lymphoma. The CDR3 runs from the conserved cysteine through the conserved F or W. A D gene is named only where the DNA matches it firmly. Not all rows give a size; the values are once, few, many and, for expanded clones, a class.

TRBV25-1	TRBJ2-7	TRBD2	few	TGTGCCAGCAGTGGCGGAGCGGGGAGCTCCTACGAGCAGTACTTC	CASSGGAGSSYEQYF
TRBV7-8	TRBJ2-3	TRBD1	.	TGTGCCAGCAGGGCAGCTTTGGGACAGAGGCAATCAGATACGCAGTATTTT	CASRAALGQRQSDTQYF
TRBV18	TRBJ2-7	TRBD1	once	TGTGCCAGCTCACCCTACGCCGGGACAGGGCCCTCCTACGAGCAGTACTTC	CASSPYAGTGPSYEQYF
TRBV27	TRBJ2-7	.	.	TGTGCCAGCAGTACGATGCGGAGTCGGCGGTACTTC	CASSTMRSRRYF
TRBV5-1	TRBJ2-3	TRBD2	.	TGCGCCAGCAGCTCAAGACTAGCGGGAGGCTTGTATACGCAGTATTTT	CASSSRLAGGLYTQYF
TRBV7-2	TRBJ2-1	.	once	TGTGCCAGCAGCTTAGGGCAGGGAACCTACAATGAGCAGTTCTTC	CASSLGQGTYNEQFF
TRBV5-4	TRBJ2-1	TRBD1	.	TGTGCCAGCAGCTCCACAGGGGGCAGAGATGAGCAGTTCTTC	CASSSTGGRDEQFF
TRBV7-2	TRBJ2-4	.	.	TGTGCCAGCAGCTTAGGAGGTTTTGCCAAAAACATTCAGTACTTC	CASSLGGFAKNIQYF
TRBV9	TRBJ2-1	.	.	TGTGCCAGCAGCGTAGGGGCCCCAGCGAGGGATGAGCAGTTCTTC	CASSVGAPARDEQFF
TRBV18	TRBJ2-1	.	.	TGTGCCAGCTCACCACCCGGGCGAAGCTCCTACAATGAGCAGTTCTTC	CASSPPGRSSYNEQFF
TRBV5-1	TRBJ2-2	TRBD2	.	TGCGCCAGCAGCGTAGCGGGAGAACACACCGGGGAGCTGTTTTTT	CASSVAGEHTGELFF
TRBV18	TRBJ2-5	.	.	TGTGCCAGCTCGTCCCGAGTGACCTCGGGAGAGACCCAGTACTTC	CASSSRVTSGETQYF
TRBV9	TRBJ2-4	TRBD2	.	TGTGCCAGCAGCGCTGGACTAGCGGGAGGGCCGGTTGCCAAAAACATTCAGTACTTC	CASSAGLAGGPVAKNIQYF
TRBV7-7	TRBJ2-1	TRBD2	.	TGTGCCAGCAGCTTTTCCCGCAGACTAGCGGGATGGAATGAGCAGTTCTTC	CASSFSRRLAGWNEQFF